The clone carrying this T cell receptor (beta chain) turned up a few times. The data stem from a study of blood T cell repertoires in COVID-19. Study-wide context: The United States, Italy and Spain were the sources of the acute and convalescent COVID-19 samples.

Produced via immunoSEQ multiplex PCR; TCRdb's table is partial and in-frame only. The sample includes roughly 300,000 clones, over 80% of them seen just once. This CDR3 has 12 amino acids. V was shortened by 1 base and J by 9 bases, with 10 bases between the two germline ends. Germline-derived CDR1 and CDR2 are LGHDT and YNNKEL (reference sequence). Sequenced input: peripheral blood. This receptor was identified in a woman aged 40-49 years who had recovered from COVID-19. The chain couples TRBV3-1 (or the pseudogene TRBV3-2) to TRBJ2-7; D might be TRBD2 (6 bases). The CDR3 spells CASSQAGEAQYF. CDR3 nucleotides: TGTGCCAGCAGCCAAGCCGGGGAGGCGCAGTACTTC.